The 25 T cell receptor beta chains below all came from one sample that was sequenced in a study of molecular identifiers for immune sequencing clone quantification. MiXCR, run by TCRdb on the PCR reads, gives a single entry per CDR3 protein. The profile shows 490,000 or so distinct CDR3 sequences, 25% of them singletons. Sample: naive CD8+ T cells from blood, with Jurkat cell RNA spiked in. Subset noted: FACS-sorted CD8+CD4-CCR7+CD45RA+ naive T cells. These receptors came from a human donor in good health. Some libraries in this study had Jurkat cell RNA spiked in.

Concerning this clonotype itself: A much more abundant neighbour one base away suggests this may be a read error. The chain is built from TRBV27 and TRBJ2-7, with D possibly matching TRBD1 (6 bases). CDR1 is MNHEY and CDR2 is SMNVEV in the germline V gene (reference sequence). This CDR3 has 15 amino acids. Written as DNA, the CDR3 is TGTGCCAGCAGTTTACACGGGGACAACTCCCACGAGCAGTACTTC. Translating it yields CASSLHGDNSHEQYF.

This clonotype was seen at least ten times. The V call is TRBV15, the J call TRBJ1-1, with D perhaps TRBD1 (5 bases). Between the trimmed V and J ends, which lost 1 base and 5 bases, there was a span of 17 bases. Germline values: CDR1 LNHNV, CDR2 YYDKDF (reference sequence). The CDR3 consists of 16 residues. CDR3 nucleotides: TGTGCCACCAGCAGAGGACTCAGGGAATTGGGAACTGAAGCTTTCTTT. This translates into CATSRGLRELGTEAFF.

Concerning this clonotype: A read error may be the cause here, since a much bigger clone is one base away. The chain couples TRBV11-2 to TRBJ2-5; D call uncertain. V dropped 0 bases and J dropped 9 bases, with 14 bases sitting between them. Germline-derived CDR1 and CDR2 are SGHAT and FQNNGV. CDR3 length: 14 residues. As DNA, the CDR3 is TGTGCCAGCAGCTTAGAAAGCCTCAGCGAGGCCCAGTACTTC. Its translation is CASSLESLSEAQYF.

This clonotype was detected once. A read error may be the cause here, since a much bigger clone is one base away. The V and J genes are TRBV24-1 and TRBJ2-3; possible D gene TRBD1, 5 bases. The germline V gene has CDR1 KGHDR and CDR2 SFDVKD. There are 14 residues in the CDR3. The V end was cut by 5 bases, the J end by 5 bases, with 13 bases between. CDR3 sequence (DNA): TGTGCCACCAGTGCCTATGACAGACTAGATACGCAGTATTTT. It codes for CATSAYDRLDTQYF.

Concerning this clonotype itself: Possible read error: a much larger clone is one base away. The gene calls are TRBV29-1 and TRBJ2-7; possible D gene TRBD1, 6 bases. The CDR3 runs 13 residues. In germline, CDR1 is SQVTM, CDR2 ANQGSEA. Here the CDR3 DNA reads TGCAGCGGACAGACGAGGGGGACGTACGGGCAGTACTTC. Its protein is CSGQTRGTYGQYF.

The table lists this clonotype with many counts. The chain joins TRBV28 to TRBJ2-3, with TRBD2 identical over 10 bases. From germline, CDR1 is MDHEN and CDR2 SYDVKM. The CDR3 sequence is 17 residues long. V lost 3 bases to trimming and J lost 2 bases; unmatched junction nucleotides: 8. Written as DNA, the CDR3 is TGTGCCAGCAGTTTGGGCCCTAGCGGGAGTCTCACAGATACGCAGTATTTT. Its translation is CASSLGPSGSLTDTQYF.

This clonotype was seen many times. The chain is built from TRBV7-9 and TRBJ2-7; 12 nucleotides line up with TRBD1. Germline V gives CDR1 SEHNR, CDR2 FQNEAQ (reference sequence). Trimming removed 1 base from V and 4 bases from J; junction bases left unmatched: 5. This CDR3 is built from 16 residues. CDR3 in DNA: TGTGCCAGCAGCTTAGGACCGGGACAGGGGGCTTACGAGCAGTACTTC. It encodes CASSLGPGQGAYEQYF.

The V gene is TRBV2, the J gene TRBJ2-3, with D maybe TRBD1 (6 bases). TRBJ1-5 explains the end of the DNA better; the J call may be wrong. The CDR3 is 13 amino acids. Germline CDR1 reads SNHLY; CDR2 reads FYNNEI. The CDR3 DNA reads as TGTGCCAGCAGTGGGACAGCCTCGGATACGCAGCATTTT. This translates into CASSGTASDTQHF.

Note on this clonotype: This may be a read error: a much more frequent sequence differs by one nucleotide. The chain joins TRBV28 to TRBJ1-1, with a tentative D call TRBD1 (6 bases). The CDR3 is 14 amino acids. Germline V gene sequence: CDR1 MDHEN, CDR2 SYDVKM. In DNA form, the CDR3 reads TGTGCCAGCAGTTTCCACAGGGAGGGCACTGAAGCTTCCTTT. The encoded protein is CASSFHREGTEASF.

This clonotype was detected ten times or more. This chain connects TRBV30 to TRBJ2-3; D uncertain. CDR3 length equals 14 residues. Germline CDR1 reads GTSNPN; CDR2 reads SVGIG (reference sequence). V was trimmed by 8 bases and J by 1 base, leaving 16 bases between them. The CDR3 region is CALTPGPRTDTQYF. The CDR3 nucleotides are TGTGCCCTAACCCCCGGGCCCCGCACAGATACGCAGTATTTT.

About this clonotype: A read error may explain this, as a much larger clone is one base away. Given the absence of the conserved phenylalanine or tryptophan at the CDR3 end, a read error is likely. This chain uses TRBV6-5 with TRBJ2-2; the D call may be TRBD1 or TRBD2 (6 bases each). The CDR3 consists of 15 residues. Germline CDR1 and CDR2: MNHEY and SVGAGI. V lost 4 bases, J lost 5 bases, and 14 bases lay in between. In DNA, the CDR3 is TGTGCCAGCAGTTTAGGGGGGCTAGGGACCGGGGAGCTGTTTTCT. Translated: CASSLGGLGTGELFS.

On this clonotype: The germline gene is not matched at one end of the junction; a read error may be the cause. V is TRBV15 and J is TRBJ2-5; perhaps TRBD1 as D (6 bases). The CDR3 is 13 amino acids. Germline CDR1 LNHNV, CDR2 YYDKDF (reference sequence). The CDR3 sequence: CATSPQGLETQHF. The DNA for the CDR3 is TGTGCCACCAGCCCCCAGGGGTTGGAGACCCAGCACTTC.

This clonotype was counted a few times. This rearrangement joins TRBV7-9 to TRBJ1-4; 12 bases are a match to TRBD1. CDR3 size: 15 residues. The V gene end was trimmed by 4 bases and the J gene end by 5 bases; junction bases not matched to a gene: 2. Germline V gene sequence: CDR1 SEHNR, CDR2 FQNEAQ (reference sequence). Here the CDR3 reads CASSSGTGGNEKLFF. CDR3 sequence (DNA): TGTGCCAGCAGCTCCGGGACAGGGGGCAATGAAAAACTGTTTTTT.

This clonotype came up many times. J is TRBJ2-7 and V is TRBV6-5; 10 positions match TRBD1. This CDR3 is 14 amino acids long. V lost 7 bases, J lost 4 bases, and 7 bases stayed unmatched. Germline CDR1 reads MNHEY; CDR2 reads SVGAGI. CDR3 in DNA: TGTGCCAGCAACAACATGGGACAGGGGTACGAGCAGTACTTC. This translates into CASNNMGQGYEQYF.

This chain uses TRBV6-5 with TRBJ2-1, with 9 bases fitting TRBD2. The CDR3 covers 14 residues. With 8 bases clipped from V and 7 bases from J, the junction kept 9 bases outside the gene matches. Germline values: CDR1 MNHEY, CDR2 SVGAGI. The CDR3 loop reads CASFAGGGANEQFF. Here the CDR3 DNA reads TGTGCCAGCTTTGCGGGGGGGGGGGCTAATGAGCAGTTCTTC.

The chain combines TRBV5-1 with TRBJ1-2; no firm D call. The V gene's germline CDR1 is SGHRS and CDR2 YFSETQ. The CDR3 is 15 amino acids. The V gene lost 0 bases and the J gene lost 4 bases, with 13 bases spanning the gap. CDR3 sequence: CASSLGYSDAYGYTF. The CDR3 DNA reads TGCGCCAGCAGCTTGGGATACAGTGATGCCTATGGCTACACCTTC. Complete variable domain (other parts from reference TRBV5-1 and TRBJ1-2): KAGVTQTPRYLIKTRGQQVTLSCSPISGHRSVSWYQQTPGQGLQFLFEYFSETQRNKGNFPGRFSGRQFSNSRSEMNVSTLELGDSALYLCASSLGYSDAYGYTFGSGTRLTVV.

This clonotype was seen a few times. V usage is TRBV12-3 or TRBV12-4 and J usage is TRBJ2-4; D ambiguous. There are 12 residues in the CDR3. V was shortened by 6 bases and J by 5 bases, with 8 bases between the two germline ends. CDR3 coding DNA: TGTGCCAGCAGGGCTGCGGAAAACATTCAGTACTTC. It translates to CASRAAENIQYF.

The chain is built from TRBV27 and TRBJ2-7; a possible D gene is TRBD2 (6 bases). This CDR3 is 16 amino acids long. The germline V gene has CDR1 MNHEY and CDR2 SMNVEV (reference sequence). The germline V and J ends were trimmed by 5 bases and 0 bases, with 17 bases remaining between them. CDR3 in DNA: TGTGCCAGCAGTCGTACAACCGGGACTGGCTCCTACGAGCAGTACTTC. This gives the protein CASSRTTGTGSYEQYF.

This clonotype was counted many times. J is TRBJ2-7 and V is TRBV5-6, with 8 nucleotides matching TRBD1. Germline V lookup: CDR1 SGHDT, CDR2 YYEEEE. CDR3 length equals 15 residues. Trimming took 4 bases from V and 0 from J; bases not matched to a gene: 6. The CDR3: CASSPGQGPSYEQYF. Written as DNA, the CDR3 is TGTGCCAGCAGCCCAGGACAGGGTCCCTCCTACGAGCAGTACTTC.

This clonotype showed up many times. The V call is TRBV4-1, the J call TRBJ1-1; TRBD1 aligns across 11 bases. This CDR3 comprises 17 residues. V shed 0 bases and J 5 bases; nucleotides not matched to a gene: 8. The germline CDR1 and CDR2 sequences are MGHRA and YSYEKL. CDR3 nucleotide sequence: TGCGCCAGCAGCCAAGATAGCGGACAGGGGGCGCAGACTGAAGCTTTCTTT. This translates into CASSQDSGQGAQTEAFF.

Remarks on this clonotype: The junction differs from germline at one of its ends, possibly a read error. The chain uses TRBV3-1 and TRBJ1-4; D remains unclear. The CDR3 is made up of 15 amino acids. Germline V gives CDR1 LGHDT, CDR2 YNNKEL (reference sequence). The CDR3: CASSTRRTSSEILFF. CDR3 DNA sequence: TGTGCCAGCAGCACCCGACGAACAAGCAGTGAAATACTGTTTTTT.

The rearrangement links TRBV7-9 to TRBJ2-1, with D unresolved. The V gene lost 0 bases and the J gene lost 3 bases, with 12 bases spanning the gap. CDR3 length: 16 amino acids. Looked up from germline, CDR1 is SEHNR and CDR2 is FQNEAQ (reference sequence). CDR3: CASSLASQELYNEQFF. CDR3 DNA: TGTGCCAGCAGCTTAGCCTCTCAGGAGCTCTACAATGAGCAGTTCTTC.

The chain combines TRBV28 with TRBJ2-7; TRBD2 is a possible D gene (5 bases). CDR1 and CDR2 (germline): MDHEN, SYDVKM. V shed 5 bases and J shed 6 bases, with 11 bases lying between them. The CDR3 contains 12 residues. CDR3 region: CASSAVEGEQYF. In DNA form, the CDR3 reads TGTGCCAGCAGTGCCGTTGAGGGCGAGCAGTACTTC.

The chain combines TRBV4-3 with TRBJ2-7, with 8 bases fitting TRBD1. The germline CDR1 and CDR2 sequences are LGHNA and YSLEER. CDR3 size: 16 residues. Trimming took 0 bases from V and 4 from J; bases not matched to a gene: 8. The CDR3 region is CASSQDRTGSVYEQYF. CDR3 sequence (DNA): TGCGCCAGCAGCCAAGATAGGACAGGGTCTGTGTACGAGCAGTACTTC.

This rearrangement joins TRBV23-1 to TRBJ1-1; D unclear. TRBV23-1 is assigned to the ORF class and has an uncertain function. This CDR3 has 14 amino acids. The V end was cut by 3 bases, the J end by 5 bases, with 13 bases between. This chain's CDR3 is CASSHGVVGTEAFF. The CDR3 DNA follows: TGCGCCAGCAGTCACGGGGTGGTAGGGACTGAAGCTTTCTTT.